This TCR beta chain was sequenced during a study of cytomegalovirus exposure and HLA in healthy donors. Study results and limitations: Accurate predictions that matched the HLA-A and HLA-B alleles of most subjects were reportedly made from TCR beta sequences.

Germline assignment: CDR1 SGHTA and CDR2 FQGNSA. Trimming stripped 4 bases from V and 0 bases from J, with 11 bases between. This CDR3 spans 15 amino acids. A note on this clone: Its antigen is unknown.

Amplification used 60 Vbeta primers and 13 Jbeta primers. Generated by immunoSEQ multiplex PCR, the TCRdb table keeps only in-frame clones and is missing some. The table has roughly 72,000 clones, 65% to 85% seen once. The receptor was derived from a woman between 40 and 50 years old in good health and CMV-seropositive. The V call is TRBV7-2, the J call TRBJ2-3, with unresolved D. The sample comprised PBMCs. CDR3 loop: CASSSPLPSTDTQYF. CDR3 nucleotides: TGTGCCAGCAGCTCTCCTCTCCCCAGCACAGATACGCAGTATTTT.